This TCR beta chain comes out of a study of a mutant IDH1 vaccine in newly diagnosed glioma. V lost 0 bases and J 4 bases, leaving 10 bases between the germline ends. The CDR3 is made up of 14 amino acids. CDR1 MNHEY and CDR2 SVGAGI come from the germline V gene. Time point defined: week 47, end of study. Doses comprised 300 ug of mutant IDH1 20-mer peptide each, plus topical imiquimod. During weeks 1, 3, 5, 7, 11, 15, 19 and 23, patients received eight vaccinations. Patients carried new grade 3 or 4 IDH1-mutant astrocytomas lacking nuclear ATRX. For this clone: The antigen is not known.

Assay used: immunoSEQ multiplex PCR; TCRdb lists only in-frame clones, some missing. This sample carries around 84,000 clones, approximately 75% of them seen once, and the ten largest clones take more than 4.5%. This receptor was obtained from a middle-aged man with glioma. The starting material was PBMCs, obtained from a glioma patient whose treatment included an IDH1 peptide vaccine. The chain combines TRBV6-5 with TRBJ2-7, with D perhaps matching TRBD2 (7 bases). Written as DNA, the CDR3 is TGTGCCAGCAGTTACTCGGGGGGGCAATACGAGCAGTACTTC. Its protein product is CASSYSGGQYEQYF.